This entry lists 15 T cell receptor beta chains sequenced from one sample in a study of blood T cell repertoires in COVID-19. Some clones are missing from TCRdb's copy, which holds only in-frame ones; the method was immunoSEQ multiplex PCR. This table has 140,000 to 150,000 clones, 86% appearing once. The material sequenced was PBMCs or T cells enriched from blood (not recorded which). The receptor set was obtained from a man aged 50 or older who had recovered from COVID-19.

This clone was detected a few times. The chain couples TRBV6-2 or TRBV6-3 to TRBJ2-4, with D tentatively TRBD2 (6 bases). Germline values: CDR1 MNHEY, CDR2 SVGEGT. Trimming pared 4 bases from V and 2 bases from J, leaving 18 bases between. The CDR3 loop spans 17 amino acids. The chain's CDR3 is CASSWAEGYRSKNIQYF. The CDR3 nucleotides read TGTGCCAGCAGTTGGGCGGAGGGGTACAGGTCCAAAAACATTCAGTACTTC.

This clone came up once. The rearrangement links TRBV2 to TRBJ1-2; D is perhaps TRBD1 (6 bases). Per germline, CDR1 SNHLY and CDR2 FYNNEI. This CDR3 spans 13 amino acids. V dropped 2 bases and J dropped 3 bases, with 7 bases sitting between them. CDR3 nucleotide sequence: TGTGCCAGCAGTGAAAGGGGGTACTATGGCTACACCTTC. Amino acid sequence: CASSERGYYGYTF.

V and J are TRBV7-3 and TRBJ2-1, with TRBD2 matching over 7 bases. Germline V CDR1 and CDR2: SGHTA, FQGTGA. This CDR3 is 14 amino acids long. Trimming at V came to 5 bases and at J to 2 bases, leaving 3 bases not matched to a gene. This CDR3 reads CASSLGLAYNEQFF. CDR3 coding DNA: TGTGCCAGCAGCCTAGGACTAGCCTACAATGAGCAGTTCTTC.

The chain joins TRBV9 to TRBJ1-3; 7 bases agree with TRBD1. The CDR3 consists of 15 residues. Germline V lookup: CDR1 SGDLS, CDR2 YYNGEE. The J segment lost 2 bases and the V segment lost 0 bases, leaving 2 bases of the junction unmatched. CDR3: CASSVEGATGNTIYF. CDR3 sequence (DNA): TGTGCCAGCAGCGTAGAGGGGGCAACTGGAAACACCATATATTTT. The entire variable domain, with the rest obtained from reference TRBV9 and TRBJ1-3, is as follows: DSGVTQTPKHLITATGQRVTLRCSPRSGDLSVYWYQQSLDQGLQFLIQYYNGEERAKGNILERFSAQQFPDLHSELNLSSLELGDSALYFCASSVEGATGNTIYFGEGSWLTVV.

The V and J genes are TRBV28 and TRBJ1-4; D remains ambiguous. In germline, CDR1 is MDHEN, CDR2 SYDVKM. V was trimmed by 6 bases and J by 7 bases, leaving 15 bases between them. This CDR3 has 14 amino acids. The CDR3 DNA is TGTGCCAGCAGCCGAGGGTCGGTAGGTGAAAAACTGTTTTTT. The encoded protein is CASSRGSVGEKLFF.

This chain's CDR3 is CASSGGTSGNNEQFF. In DNA form, the CDR3 reads TGTGCCAGCAGCGGGGGGACTAGCGGGAACAATGAGCAGTTCTTC. The rearrangement links TRBV7-3 to TRBJ2-1; 13 bases line up with TRBD2. Losses at the gene ends were 5 bases for V and 5 bases for J; bases not matched to a gene: 3. CDR1 is SGHTA, CDR2 FQGTGA, per germline. This CDR3 spans 15 amino acids.

The chain combines TRBV6-5 with TRBJ2-7; D is perhaps TRBD1 (6 bases). Trimming took 6 bases from V and 2 from J, leaving 17 bases between them. There are 15 residues in the CDR3. Germline lookup yields CDR1 MNHEY and CDR2 SVGAGI. In nucleotides, the CDR3 is TGTGCCAGCAGCACCGTAATAGGGGGAGCCTACGAGCAGTACTTC. It yields the protein CASSTVIGGAYEQYF.

In its sample, this clone was seen once. The V gene is TRBV7-5, the J gene TRBJ1-6; the table assigns TRBD1, which was not confirmed against the DNA. TRBV7-5 is termed a pseudogene. CDR3 length: 18 amino acids. The CDR3 region has the DNA TGTGCCAGAAGCTCCCGCGAGGGGGCCCCTCTCTATAATTCACCCCTCCACTTT. Translating gives CARSSREGAPLYNSPLHF.

This chain uses TRBV25-1 with TRBJ2-2; 8 positions match TRBD2. CDR3 length: 16 amino acids. Germline assignment: CDR1 MGHDK and CDR2 SYGVNS. V trimming: 4 bases; J trimming: 0 bases; junction bases outside the gene matches: 4. This CDR3 is CASSGGGIANTGELFF. The DNA of the CDR3 is TGTGCCAGCAGTGGCGGGGGGATAGCGAACACCGGGGAGCTGTTTTTT.

The chain has TRBV6-2 or TRBV6-3 and TRBJ1-1; TRBD1 aligns across 7 bases. Germline V gene sequence: CDR1 MNHEY, CDR2 SVGEGT. Trimming cost V 4 bases and J 5 bases; bases outside gene matches: 10. The CDR3 runs 15 residues. The CDR3 spells CASSSHRGDRTEAFF. The DNA of the CDR3 is TGTGCCAGCAGTTCTCACAGGGGCGATAGGACTGAAGCTTTCTTT.

This clone was seen only once. The chain is built from TRBV7-9 and TRBJ2-1; 11 positions match TRBD2. Germline CDR1 is SEHNR and CDR2 is FQNEAQ (reference sequence). V dropped 0 bases and J dropped 9; count of bases not matched to a gene: 4. The CDR3 totals 15 residues. Written as DNA, the CDR3 is TGTGCCAGCAGCTTAGCGCTACTAGCGGGAGTTGAGCAGTTCTTC. It encodes CASSLALLAGVEQFF.

V is TRBV7-2 and J is TRBJ1-1; D is perhaps TRBD1 (5 bases). V lost 0 bases and J lost 4, with 6 bases in between. Germline-derived CDR1 and CDR2 are SGHTA and FQGNSA. This CDR3 is built from 13 residues. The CDR3 nucleotides read TGTGCCAGCAGCTTAGCCAGGGCCACTGAAGCTTTCTTT. Its translation is CASSLARATEAFF.

The chain combines TRBV5-1 with TRBJ2-1; TRBD2 aligns across 10 bases. In germline, CDR1 is SGHRS, CDR2 YFSETQ. J lost 7 bases, V lost 1 base, and 5 bases had no gene match. The CDR3 extends over 15 amino acids. DNA of the CDR3: TGCGCCAGCAGCTTGTGGGCTAGCGGGAGTAATGAGCAGTTCTTC. It codes for CASSLWASGSNEQFF.

The J gene is TRBJ2-7, the V gene TRBV7-2, with a tentative D call TRBD1 (5 bases). The CDR3 is 13 amino acids. CDR1 is SGHTA and CDR2 is FQGNSA in the germline V gene. V was clipped by 2 bases and J by 4 bases, with 9 bases between them. The CDR3 nucleotides read TGTGCCAGCAGCTTACAAGGGGTGTACGAGCAGTACTTC. It codes for CASSLQGVYEQYF.

The chain recombines TRBV9 with TRBJ2-5; maybe TRBD2 (5 bases). The germline V gene encodes CDR1 SGDLS and CDR2 YYNGEE. The CDR3 has 13 amino acids. V was pared by 0 bases and J by 5 bases, with 8 bases between. Here the CDR3 DNA reads TGTGCCAGCAGCGTAGGGACTCGGGAGACCCAGTACTTC. Its protein product is CASSVGTRETQYF.